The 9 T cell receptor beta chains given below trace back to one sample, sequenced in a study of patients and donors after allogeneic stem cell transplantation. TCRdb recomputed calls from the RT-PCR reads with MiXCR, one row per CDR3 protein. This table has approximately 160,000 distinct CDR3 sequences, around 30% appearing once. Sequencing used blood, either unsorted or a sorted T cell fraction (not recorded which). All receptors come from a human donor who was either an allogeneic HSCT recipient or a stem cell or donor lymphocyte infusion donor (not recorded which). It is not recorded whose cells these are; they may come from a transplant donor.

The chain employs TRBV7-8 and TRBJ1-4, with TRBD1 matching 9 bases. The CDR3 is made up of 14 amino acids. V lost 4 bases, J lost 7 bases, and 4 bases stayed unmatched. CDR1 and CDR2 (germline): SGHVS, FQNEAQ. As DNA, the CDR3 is TGTGCCAGCAGCTCGGACAGGGGATCTGAAAAACTGTTTTTT. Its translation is CASSSDRGSEKLFF.

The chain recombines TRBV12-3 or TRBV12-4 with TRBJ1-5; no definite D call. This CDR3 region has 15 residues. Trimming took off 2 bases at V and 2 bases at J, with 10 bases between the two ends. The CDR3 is CASSLSAGGNQPQHF. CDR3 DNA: TGTGCCAGCAGTTTATCCGCCGGGGGCAATCAGCCCCAGCATTTT.

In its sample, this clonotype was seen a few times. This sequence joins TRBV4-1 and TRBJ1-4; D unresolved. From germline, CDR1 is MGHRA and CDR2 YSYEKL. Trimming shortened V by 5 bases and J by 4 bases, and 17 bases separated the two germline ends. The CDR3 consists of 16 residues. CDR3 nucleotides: TGCGCCAGCAGCGTTGCTCGGGTCCCCTTTAATGAAAAACTGTTTTTT. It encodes CASSVARVPFNEKLFF.

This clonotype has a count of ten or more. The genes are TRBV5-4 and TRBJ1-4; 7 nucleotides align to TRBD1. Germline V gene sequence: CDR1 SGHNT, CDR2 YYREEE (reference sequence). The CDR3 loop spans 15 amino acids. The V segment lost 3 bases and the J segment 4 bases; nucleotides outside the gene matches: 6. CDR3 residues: CASSSTGAFNEKLFF. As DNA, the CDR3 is TGTGCCAGCAGCTCTACAGGGGCCTTTAATGAAAAACTGTTTTTT. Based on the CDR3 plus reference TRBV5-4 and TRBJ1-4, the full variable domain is ETGVTQSPTHLIKTRGQQVTLRCSSQSGHNTVSWYQQALGQGPQFIFQYYREEENGRGNFPPRFSGLQFPNYSSELNVNALELDDSALYLCASSSTGAFNEKLFFGSGTQLSVL.

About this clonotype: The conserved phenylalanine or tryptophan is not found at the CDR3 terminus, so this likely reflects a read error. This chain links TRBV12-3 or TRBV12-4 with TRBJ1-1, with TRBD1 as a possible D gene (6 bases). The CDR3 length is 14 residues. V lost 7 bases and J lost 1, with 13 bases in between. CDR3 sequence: CASTQQGANTEAFL. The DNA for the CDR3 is TGTGCCAGCACCCAACAGGGAGCGAACACTGAAGCTTTCTTA.

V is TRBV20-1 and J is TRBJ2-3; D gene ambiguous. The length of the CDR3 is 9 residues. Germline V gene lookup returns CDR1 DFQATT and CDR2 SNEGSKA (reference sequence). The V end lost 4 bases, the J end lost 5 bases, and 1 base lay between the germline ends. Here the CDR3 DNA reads TGCAGTGCTAAAGATACGCAGTATTTT. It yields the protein CSAKDTQYF.

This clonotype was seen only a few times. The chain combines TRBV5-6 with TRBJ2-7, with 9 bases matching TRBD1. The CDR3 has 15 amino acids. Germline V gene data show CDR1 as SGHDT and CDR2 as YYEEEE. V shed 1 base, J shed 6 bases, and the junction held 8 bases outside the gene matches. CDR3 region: CASSLPRDRVFEQYF. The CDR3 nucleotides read TGTGCCAGCAGCTTGCCGAGGGACAGGGTATTCGAGCAGTACTTC. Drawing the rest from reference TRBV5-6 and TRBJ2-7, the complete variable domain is DAGVTQSPTHLIKTRGQQVTLRCSPKSGHDTVSWYQQALGQGPQFIFQYYEEEERQRGNFPDRFSGHQFPNYSSELNVNALLLGDSALYLCASSLPRDRVFEQYFGPGTRLTVT.

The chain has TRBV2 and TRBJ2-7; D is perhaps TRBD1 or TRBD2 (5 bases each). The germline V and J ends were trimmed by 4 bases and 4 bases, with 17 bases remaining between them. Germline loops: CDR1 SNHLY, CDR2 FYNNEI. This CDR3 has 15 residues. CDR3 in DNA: TGTGCCAGCAGTGTTGGGACCCTTGGGGCTTACGAGCAGTACTTC. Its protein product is CASSVGTLGAYEQYF.

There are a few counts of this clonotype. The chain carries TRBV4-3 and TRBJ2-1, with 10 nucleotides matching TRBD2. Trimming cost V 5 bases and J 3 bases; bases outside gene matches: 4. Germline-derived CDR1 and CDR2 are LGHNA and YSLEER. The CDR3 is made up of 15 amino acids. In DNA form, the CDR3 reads TGCGCCAGCAGCGACGGACTAGCGGTCTACAATGAGCAGTTCTTC. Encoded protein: CASSDGLAVYNEQFF.